This T cell receptor (beta chain) was profiled in a study of blood T cell repertoires in COVID-19. Study-wide background: The cDNA or gDNA used as material had been derived from T cells, B-cell-depleted T cells, or PBMCs.

The germline V gene has CDR1 LGHDT and CDR2 YNNKEL (reference sequence). The CDR3 consists of 14 residues. V lost 3 bases to trimming and J lost 2 bases; unmatched junction nucleotides: 1. Clones were sequenced by immunoSEQ multiplex PCR, and TCRdb holds only the in-frame ones, with some missing. The data show under 55,000 clones, approximately 85% seen once. The chain joins TRBV3-1 (or the pseudogene TRBV3-2) to TRBJ1-3; TRBD1 aligns across 7 bases. Sequenced input: peripheral blood. The sequence derives from an elderly woman with acute or convalescent COVID-19. The CDR3 reads CASSQQGAGNTIYF. DNA of the CDR3: TGTGCCAGCAGCCAGCAGGGGGCTGGAAACACCATATATTTT.